This paragraph covers one TCR beta chain sequence. As yet, its antigen is unknown. The assay was immunoSEQ multiplex PCR, and TCRdb's table has in-frame clones only and misses some. This table holds around 4,600 clones, 70% to 85% found once. The entry originates in a study of immune evolution from preneoplasia to lung adenocarcinoma. Patients had resection in Japan or China between the mid-2010s and the late 2010s. Trimming took off 4 bases at V and 6 bases at J, with 11 bases between the two ends. The CDR3 loop spans 13 amino acids. Germline V gene sequence: CDR1 SGHTA, CDR2 FQGTGA. Study-wide results and caveats: Normal lung had highest clonality; later lesions appeared denser, more diverse. Normal lung had the highest top T cell clone frequencies.

Sequencing input: FFPE adjacent normal lung tissue. The chain couples TRBV7-3 to TRBJ2-3, with a tentative D call TRBD1 (6 bases). The sequence came from a person in their sixties or seventies with lung adenocarcinoma. The CDR3 sequence: CASSYRDGDTQYF. The DNA of the CDR3 is TGTGCCAGCAGCTACAGGGACGGGGATACGCAGTATTTT.